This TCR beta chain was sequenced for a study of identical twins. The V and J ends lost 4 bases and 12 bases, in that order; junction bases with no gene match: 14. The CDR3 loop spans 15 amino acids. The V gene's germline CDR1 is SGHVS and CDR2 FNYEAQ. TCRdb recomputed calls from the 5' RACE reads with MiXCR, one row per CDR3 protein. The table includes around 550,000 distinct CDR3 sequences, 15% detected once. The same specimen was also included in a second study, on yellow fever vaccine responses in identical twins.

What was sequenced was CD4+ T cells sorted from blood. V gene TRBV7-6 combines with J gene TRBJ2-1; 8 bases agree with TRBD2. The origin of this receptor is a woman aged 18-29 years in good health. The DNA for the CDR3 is TGTGCCAGCAGCTCCACGGGACTAGGGTCAGTTGGGCAGTTCTTC. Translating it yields CASSSTGLGSVGQFF.